The rows below give T cell receptor beta chains drawn from one sample of a study of cytomegalovirus exposure and HLA in healthy donors. Profiled with immunoSEQ multiplex PCR; TCRdb holds only in-frame clones, not every one. Among 150,000 to 200,000 clones, over 75% were seen once, and the ten largest hold 0.075% to 0.1%. The sequenced material came from PBMCs. The source is a boy aged 2-15 years in good health and CMV-seronegative. Both conserved end residues are part of each CDR3. The D gene is left open where the match is weak. Clone size appears in some rows only: once, few, many, or a class for an expanded clone.

CDR3 protein: CASKPGTAYEQYF
CDR3 DNA: TGTGCCAGCAAACCCGGGACAGCCTACGAGCAGTACTTC
clone size: -
V gene: TRBV6-5
J gene: TRBJ2-7
D gene: TRBD1

CDR3 protein: CSVEVRGQGFTEAFF
CDR3 DNA: TGCAGCGTTGAAGTGCGGGGACAGGGGTTCACTGAAGCTTTCTTT
clone size: few
V gene: TRBV29-1
J gene: TRBJ1-1
D gene: TRBD1

CDR3 protein: CASGTPSGDTQYF
CDR3 DNA: TGTGCCAGCGGCACTCCTAGTGGAGATACGCAGTATTTT
clone size: -
V gene: TRBV7-8
J gene: TRBJ2-3
D gene: -

CDR3 protein: CASWGSSNYGYTF
CDR3 DNA: TGCGCCAGCTGGGGCTCCTCTAACTATGGCTACACCTTC
clone size: -
V gene: TRBV5-1
J gene: TRBJ1-2
D gene: -

CDR3 protein: CASSLGLGNEQFF
CDR3 DNA: TGTGCCAGCTCACTAGGACTGGGCAATGAGCAGTTCTTC
clone size: few
V gene: TRBV18
J gene: TRBJ2-1
D gene: -

CDR3 protein: CASSLAGEGYTEAFF
CDR3 DNA: TGCGCCAGCAGCTTGGCGGGGGAGGGATACACTGAAGCTTTCTTT
clone size: -
V gene: TRBV5-1
J gene: TRBJ1-1
D gene: -

CDR3 protein: CASSYGGYSNQPQHF
CDR3 DNA: TGTGCCAGCAGCTACGGCGGGTATAGCAATCAGCCCCAGCATTTT
clone size: once
V gene: TRBV2
J gene: TRBJ1-5
D gene: -

CDR3 protein: CASSQGTLAGVTDTQYF
CDR3 DNA: TGCGCCAGCAGCCAAGGAACACTAGCGGGGGTGACAGATACGCAGTATTTT
clone size: -
V gene: TRBV4-1
J gene: TRBJ2-3
D gene: TRBD2

CDR3 protein: CASSDGRANEQFF
CDR3 DNA: TGTGCCAGCAGTGATGGTCGCGCCAATGAGCAGTTCTTC
clone size: -
V gene: TRBV2
J gene: TRBJ2-1
D gene: -

CDR3 protein: CASSMWGLTYEQYF
CDR3 DNA: TGTGCCAGCAGTATGTGGGGGCTGACCTACGAGCAGTACTTC
clone size: -
V gene: TRBV6-1
J gene: TRBJ2-7
D gene: -

CDR3 protein: CASSEAHRLAGHEQYF
CDR3 DNA: TGTGCCAGCAGTGAAGCCCATAGACTAGCTGGCCACGAGCAGTACTTC
clone size: -
V gene: TRBV6-1
J gene: TRBJ2-7
D gene: TRBD2

CDR3 protein: CASSDPGLAGTTGYEQFF
CDR3 DNA: TGTGCCAGTAGTGATCCGGGACTAGCGGGGACCACAGGATATGAGCAGTTCTTC
clone size: -
V gene: TRBV19
J gene: TRBJ2-1
D gene: TRBD2

CDR3 protein: CASSLTGQSYEQYF
CDR3 DNA: TGTGCCAGCAGCTTGACTGGACAGAGTTACGAGCAGTACTTC
clone size: -
V gene: TRBV7-9
J gene: TRBJ2-7
D gene: -

CDR3 protein: CASSQEPQGNTGELFF
CDR3 DNA: TGCGCCAGCAGCCAAGAGCCACAGGGGAACACCGGGGAGCTGTTTTTT
clone size: -
V gene: TRBV4-3
J gene: TRBJ2-2
D gene: -

CDR3 protein: CASSLEQGGYSPLHF
CDR3 DNA: TGCGCCAGCAGCTTGGAACAGGGGGGGTATTCACCCCTCCACTTT
clone size: -
V gene: TRBV5-1
J gene: TRBJ1-6
D gene: TRBD1

CDR3 protein: CASSPYTIWTLNSNQPQHF
CDR3 DNA: TGTGCCAGCAGCCCATATACTATCTGGACATTAAATAGCAATCAGCCCCAGCATTTT
clone size: -
V gene: TRBV7-3
J gene: TRBJ1-5
D gene: -

CDR3 protein: CASSVRRTDYGYTF
CDR3 DNA: TGTGCCAGCAGCGTCCGACGGACAGACTATGGCTACACCTTC
clone size: few
V gene: TRBV9
J gene: TRBJ1-2
D gene: -

CDR3 protein: CASSHPLKGAGNTIYF
CDR3 DNA: TGCGCCAGCAGCCATCCGTTAAAGGGGGCCGGAAACACCATATATTTT
clone size: once
V gene: TRBV4-1
J gene: TRBJ1-3
D gene: TRBD1